This T cell receptor (beta chain) stems from a study of cytomegalovirus exposure and HLA in healthy donors. The CDR3 is made up of 14 amino acids. The germline V gene encodes CDR1 LNHDA and CDR2 SQIVND (reference sequence). Deletions cut 3 bases from V and 0 bases from J, with 9 bases between. Use of 60 Vbeta and 13 Jbeta primers characterized the PCR. Sequencing used immunoSEQ multiplex PCR; TCRdb keeps in-frame clones, though not all of them. This sample has around 140,000 clones, with about four fifths found just once. This TCR derives from a man in his forties or fifties in good health and CMV-seronegative. The material sequenced was PBMCs. The chain links TRBV19 to TRBJ2-7; TRBD2 is a possible D gene (6 bases). Here the CDR3 reads CASSIRGTSYEQYF. DNA of the CDR3: TGTGCCAGTAGTATTCGGGGGACCTCCTACGAGCAGTACTTC.